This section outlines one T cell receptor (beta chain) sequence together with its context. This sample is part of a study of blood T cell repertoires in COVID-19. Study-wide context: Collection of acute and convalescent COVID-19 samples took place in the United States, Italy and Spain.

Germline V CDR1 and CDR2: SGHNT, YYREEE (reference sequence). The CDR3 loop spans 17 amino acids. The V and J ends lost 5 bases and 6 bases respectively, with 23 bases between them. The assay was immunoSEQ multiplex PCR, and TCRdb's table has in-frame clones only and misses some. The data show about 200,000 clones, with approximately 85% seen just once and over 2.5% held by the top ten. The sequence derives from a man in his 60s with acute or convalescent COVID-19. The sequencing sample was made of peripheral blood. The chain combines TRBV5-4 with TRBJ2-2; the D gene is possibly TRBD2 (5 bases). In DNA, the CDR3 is TGTGCCAGCAGAACTGACCCCCTACTGGGAGTATCCGGGGAGCTGTTTTTT. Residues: CASRTDPLLGVSGELFF.